A single sample is the source of the 14 T cell receptor beta chains below, sequenced in a study of blood T cell repertoires in COVID-19 (TCRdb year 2020). The library was generated by the immunoSEQ multiplex PCR assay. Held by TCRdb, this immuneACCESS table contains in-frame sequences only and omits some clones. Under half of the omission traces to an unresolved V gene where checked; the cause of the rest is unknown. Across this sample there are approximately 220,000 clones, with just under 90% seen only once. The ten largest clones add up to 3.5% to 4% of the sample. The sample comprised PBMCs or T cells enriched from blood (not recorded which). The receptors shown here come from a woman in her thirties with acute COVID-19.

Only a few counts were recorded for this clone. The V call is TRBV11-2, the J call TRBJ1-5, with a tentative D call TRBD1 (6 bases). Trimming removed 3 bases from V and 4 bases from J, with 13 bases in between. Germline V gene data show CDR1 as SGHAT and CDR2 as FQNNGV. The CDR3 is 15 residues long. As DNA, the CDR3 is TGTGCCAGCAGCTTGGCCGGACAGAGTAATCAGCCCCAGCATTTT. Its protein is CASSLAGQSNQPQHF.

This chain links TRBV9 with TRBJ2-2, with a weak D call TRBD1 (5 bases). V lost 2 bases to trimming and J lost 3 bases, with 11 bases between them. The CDR3 extends over 15 amino acids. CDR1 SGDLS and CDR2 YYNGEE come from the germline V gene. CDR3 sequence reads: CASSVGAGYTGELFF. In DNA, the CDR3 is TGTGCCAGCAGCGTCGGAGCAGGGTACACCGGGGAGCTGTTTTTT.

V usage is TRBV6-5 and J usage is TRBJ1-2, with 7 positions matching TRBD1. The V and J ends lost 6 bases and 8 bases, in that order; junction bases with no gene match: 15. From germline, CDR1 is MNHEY and CDR2 SVGAGI. The CDR3 has 15 residues. The CDR3 DNA reads TGTGCCAGCAGATCGACTCACGACAGGGCGTGGGGCTACACCTTC. Translated, it gives CASRSTHDRAWGYTF.

This chain links TRBV29-1 with TRBJ2-7; perhaps TRBD2 as D (5 bases). CDR1 is SQVTM and CDR2 is ANQGSEA in the germline V gene. The CDR3 consists of 13 residues. V was pared by 7 bases and J by 3 bases, with 16 bases between. Here the CDR3 reads CSAVTPGNYEQYF. CDR3 bases: TGCAGCGCCGTCACTCCGGGAAACTACGAGCAGTACTTC.

The rearrangement uses TRBV5-4 and TRBJ1-3; a possible D gene is TRBD1 (6 bases). Germline assignment: CDR1 SGHNT and CDR2 YYREEE (reference sequence). Deletions cut 4 bases from V and 2 bases from J, with 16 bases between. There are 16 residues in the CDR3. CDR3 loop: CASSPTQGSPGNTIYF. DNA of the CDR3: TGTGCCAGCAGCCCGACGCAGGGGTCACCTGGAAACACCATATATTTT.

The chain has TRBV29-1 and TRBJ1-2; 7 nucleotides align to TRBD1. This CDR3 has 14 residues. Germline CDR1 SQVTM, CDR2 ANQGSEA. V shed 2 bases, J shed 8 bases, and the junction held 11 bases outside the gene matches. DNA of the CDR3: TGCAGCGTTGAATCCGGTAGGGGGCGTCGAGGCTACACCTTC. Its protein product is CSVESGRGRRGYTF.

The V gene is TRBV19, the J gene TRBJ1-2; D gene unclear. This CDR3 is 14 amino acids long. Germline CDR1 and CDR2: LNHDA and SQIVND (reference sequence). V lost 0 bases, J lost 4 bases, and 9 bases lay in between. In DNA, the CDR3 is TGTGCCAGTAGTATAGAGGCGGCACTCTATGGCTACACCTTC. This gives the protein CASSIEAALYGYTF.

A note on this clone: Other nucleotide sequences from this sample produce the same CDR3. The rearrangement links TRBV3-1 (or the pseudogene TRBV3-2) to TRBJ2-3; 8 bases are shared with TRBD2. CDR3 length: 14 amino acids. V shed 6 bases, J shed 4 bases, and the junction held 6 bases outside the gene matches. The germline V gene encodes CDR1 LGHDT and CDR2 YNNKEL (reference sequence). The CDR3 spells CASSPGLAADTQYF. The CDR3 nucleotides are TGTGCCAGCAGTCCCGGACTAGCAGCAGATACGCAGTATTTT.

V and J are TRBV5-1 and TRBJ2-1, with D possibly matching TRBD1 (6 bases). The CDR3 length is 14 residues. Germline-derived CDR1 and CDR2 are SGHRS and YFSETQ. V was trimmed by 4 bases and J by 5 bases, leaving 13 bases between them. CDR3 residues: CASSNSWDNNEQFF. DNA for the CDR3: TGCGCCAGCAGCAACTCGTGGGACAACAATGAGCAGTTCTTC.

This chain joins TRBV2 and TRBJ2-7; possible D gene TRBD1, 7 bases. In germline, CDR1 is SNHLY, CDR2 FYNNEI. The CDR3 has 14 residues. Trimming removed 11 bases from V and 1 base from J, with 18 bases in between. In nucleotides, the CDR3 is TGTGCCTCGAAAGGGGGGACAGAGTCCTACGAGCAGTACTTC. Translating gives CASKGGTESYEQYF.

The chain recombines TRBV30 with TRBJ1-2; TRBD1 aligns across 8 bases. Germline CDR1 GTSNPN, CDR2 SVGIG (reference sequence). The V and J ends lost 2 bases and 3 bases, in that order; junction bases with no gene match: 2. The CDR3 has 13 residues. In DNA, the CDR3 is TGTGCCTGGAGTATGGACAGGGACTATGGCTACACCTTC. As protein: CAWSMDRDYGYTF.

This clone showed up just once. This CDR3 reads CASSSATGLYEQYF. The DNA of the CDR3 is TGTGCCAGCAGCTCGGCGACAGGACTCTACGAGCAGTACTTC. V usage is TRBV7-2 and J usage is TRBJ2-7, with a weak D call TRBD1 (6 bases). Germline CDR1 reads SGHTA; CDR2 reads FQGNSA. V gave up 4 bases and J gave up 3 bases, with 13 bases separating them. This CDR3 comprises 14 residues. Complete variable domain (other parts from reference TRBV7-2 and TRBJ2-7): GAGVSQSPSNKVTEKGKDVELRCDPISGHTALYWYRQSLGQGLEFLIYFQGNSAPDKSGLPSDRFSAERTGGSVSTLTIQRTQQEDSAVYLCASSSATGLYEQYFGPGTRLTVT.

The J gene is TRBJ1-1, the V gene TRBV2, with 9 bases matching TRBD1. Trimming took 5 bases from V and 0 from J; bases not matched to a gene: 16. The CDR3 runs 19 residues. CDR1 is SNHLY, CDR2 FYNNEI, per germline. This CDR3 reads CASSLGTGSAYKMNTEAFF. In DNA, the CDR3 is TGTGCCAGCAGTCTCGGGACAGGGTCAGCGTACAAAATGAACACTGAAGCTTTCTTT. The complete variable domain, with remaining parts taken from reference TRBV2 and TRBJ1-1, reads EPEVTQTPSHQVTQMGQEVILRCVPISNHLYFYWYRQILGQKVEFLVSFYNNEISEKSEIFDDQFSVERPDGSNFTLKIRSTKLEDSAMYFCASSLGTGSAYKMNTEAFFGQGTRLTVV.

The rearrangement joins TRBV7-9 to TRBJ2-1, with 7 bases lining up with TRBD1. Germline assignment: CDR1 SEHNR and CDR2 FQNEAQ (reference sequence). CDR3 length: 16 amino acids. V shed 5 bases, J shed 3 bases, and the junction held 10 bases outside the gene matches. In nucleotides, the CDR3 is TGTGCCAGCAGCCCGATAGGGGGCACTCACTACAATGAGCAGTTCTTC. Translating it yields CASSPIGGTHYNEQFF.